The source of this T cell receptor beta chain is a study of T cell repertoires in cytomegalovirus infection. Overall study: A matching HLA type, together with CMV infection, was signaled by public TCR beta signatures. Notes on the study in general: Dominant in the ex vivo response were TCR beta clonotypes restricted by HLA-C and specific for CMV.

TCRdb analysed the reads with MiXCR anew, one entry per CDR3 protein. This sample has some 450,000 distinct CDR3 sequences, with roughly 31% found just once. Comments on this clonotype: What it binds is not known. This clone may be a read error of a much larger clone one base away.

V dropped 9 bases and J dropped 5; count of bases not matched to a gene: 21. The CDR3 contains 18 residues. Per the germline V gene, CDR1 is SGHTA and CDR2 is FQGNSA. The source material was PBMCs. The TCR sequence derives from a human donor in good health (CMV status not recorded). Some clones in this sample may be carry-over from other donors' samples. J is TRBJ2-3 and V is TRBV7-2; 9 nucleotides match TRBD2. The CDR3 DNA reads TGTGCCAGAAGCCCGGGGGGGACGGCGGGGGGGCGGAGAGATACGCAGTATTTT. Translating it yields CARSPGGTAGGRRDTQYF.